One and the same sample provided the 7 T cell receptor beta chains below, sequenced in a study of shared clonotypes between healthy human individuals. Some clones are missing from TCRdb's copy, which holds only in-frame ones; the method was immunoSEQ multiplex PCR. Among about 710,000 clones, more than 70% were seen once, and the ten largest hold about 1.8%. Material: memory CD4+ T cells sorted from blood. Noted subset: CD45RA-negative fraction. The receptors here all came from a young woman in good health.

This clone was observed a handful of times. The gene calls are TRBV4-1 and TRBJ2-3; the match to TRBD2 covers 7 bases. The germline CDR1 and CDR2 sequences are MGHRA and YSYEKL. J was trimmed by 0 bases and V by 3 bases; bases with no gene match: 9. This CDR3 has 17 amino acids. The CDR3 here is CASSQSLRLASTDTQYF. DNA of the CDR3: TGCGCCAGCAGCCAGAGCCTCAGACTAGCTAGCACAGATACGCAGTATTTT.

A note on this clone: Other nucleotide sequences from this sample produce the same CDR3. The CDR3 loop reads CSADRGGTEAFF. CDR3 sequence (DNA): TGCAGCGCGGACAGGGGAGGTACTGAAGCTTTCTTT. This rearrangement joins TRBV29-1 to TRBJ1-1, with 9 bases aligning to TRBD1. CDR1 is SQVTM and CDR2 is ANQGSEA in the germline V gene. The CDR3 covers 12 residues. J was trimmed by 5 bases and V by 7 bases; bases with no gene match: 5.

The CDR3 reads CASSLNLLTSGRNPYTQYF. The CDR3 DNA is TGTGCCAGCAGCTTAAACCTCCTGACTAGCGGGAGGAATCCATATACGCAGTATTTT. The V and J genes are TRBV11-2 and TRBJ2-3; 13 bases align to TRBD2. Germline assignment: CDR1 SGHAT and CDR2 FQNNGV. The CDR3 contains 19 residues. V dropped 2 bases and J dropped 7; count of bases not matched to a gene: 15. Together with reference TRBV11-2 and TRBJ2-3, the CDR3 gives the full variable domain: EAGVAQSPRYKIIEKRQSVAFWCNPISGHATLYWYQQILGQGPKLLIQFQNNGVVDDSQLPKDRFSAERLKGVDSTLKIQPAKLEDSAVYLCASSLNLLTSGRNPYTQYFGPGTRLTVL.

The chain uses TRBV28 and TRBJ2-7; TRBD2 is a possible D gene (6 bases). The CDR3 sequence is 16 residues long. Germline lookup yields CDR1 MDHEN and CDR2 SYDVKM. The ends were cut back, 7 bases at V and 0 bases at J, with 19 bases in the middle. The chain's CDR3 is CASTKLGVADSYEQYF. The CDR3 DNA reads TGTGCCAGCACCAAACTTGGGGTAGCGGACTCCTACGAGCAGTACTTC.

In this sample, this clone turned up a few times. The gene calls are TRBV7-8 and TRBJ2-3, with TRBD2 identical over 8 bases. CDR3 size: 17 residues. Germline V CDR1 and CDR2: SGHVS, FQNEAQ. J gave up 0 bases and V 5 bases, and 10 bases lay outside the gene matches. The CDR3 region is CASSPRSASGSTDTQYF. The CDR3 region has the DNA TGTGCCAGCAGCCCGCGATCGGCTAGCGGGAGCACAGATACGCAGTATTTT.

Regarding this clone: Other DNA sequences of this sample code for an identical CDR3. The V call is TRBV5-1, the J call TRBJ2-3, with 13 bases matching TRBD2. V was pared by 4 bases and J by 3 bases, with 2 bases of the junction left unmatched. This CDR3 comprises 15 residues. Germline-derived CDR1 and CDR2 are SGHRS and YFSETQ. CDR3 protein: CASSLGLAGTDTQYF. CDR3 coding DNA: TGCGCCAGCAGCCTGGGACTAGCGGGAACAGATACGCAGTATTTT.

As DNA, the CDR3 is TGTGCCACCAGCAGAGGGATGAGGGGAGCGACAGGCGATACGCAGTATTTT. As protein: CATSRGMRGATGDTQYF. The chain is built from TRBV15 and TRBJ2-3, with a tentative D call TRBD1 (6 bases). There are 17 residues in the CDR3. V was pared by 1 base and J by 6 bases, with 20 bases between. The germline CDR1 and CDR2 sequences are LNHNV and YYDKDF (reference sequence).